This TCR beta chain appears in the sequencing data of a study of Graves' ophthalmopathy and Graves' hyperthyroidism. Overall study findings and caveats: Using 13 signatures, a model distinguished ophthalmopathy from stable hyperthyroidism, reaching around 86% sensitivity and over 65% specificity. The authors also found most expanded thyroid clonotypes above 0.001 frequency in blood.

This clonotype was counted at least ten times. Its antigen remains unknown. Uncontrolled infections, pregnancy, lactation or other autoimmune diseases led to patient exclusion. Isolation of PBMCs was performed using over 9.5 ml of fresh peripheral blood. Scientists amplified the TCR beta CDR3 regions from RNA transcripts. Investigators did first-round RT-PCR with HTBI primers, then second-round multiplex PCR. Using its own MiXCR run on the multiplex PCR reads, TCRdb lists one record per CDR3 protein. The sample carries about 400,000 distinct CDR3 sequences, about 16% recorded once. Material for sequencing was peripheral blood. This sequence originates from a woman aged 18-29 years with Graves' ophthalmopathy.

This chain's CDR3 is CASSLVGGRALYEQYF. In nucleotides, the CDR3 is TGTGCCAGCAGCTTGGTGGGCGGGAGGGCCCTCTACGAGCAGTACTTC. V and J are TRBV5-6 and TRBJ2-7; 9 bases agree with TRBD2. After removal of 0 bases from V and 3 bases from J, the junction contained 7 bases not matched to a gene. This CDR3 comprises 16 residues. Looked up from germline, CDR1 is SGHDT and CDR2 is YYEEEE.